The next 30 T cell receptor beta chains were all read from a single sample in a study of regulatory T cells in long-lasting Graves disease. Library construction for TCR beta used iRepertoire HTBI primers and Arm-PCR of CDR3 regions. MiXCR was run by TCRdb on the multiplex PCR reads, yielding one entry per CDR3 protein. The table lists 530,000 or so distinct CDR3 sequences, about 16% of them singletons. Time point reported: newly diagnosed GD, antithyroid drugs for less than 3 months. PBMCs were the source of the RNA used for TCR sequencing. These data also featured in a second study, about T cells in Graves' hyperthyroidism and ophthalmopathy.

The specimen comprised peripheral blood mononuclear cells (PBMCs), sampled at new diagnosis, from a patient treated with antithyroid drugs. The receptors shown here come from a man aged 18 to 35 with Graves disease.

This clonotype was detected a few times. The chain has TRBV20-1 and TRBJ1-5, with D unresolved. Germline V CDR1 and CDR2: DFQATT, SNEGSKA (reference sequence). V lost 1 base, J lost 3 bases, and 7 bases lay in between. The CDR3 loop spans 13 amino acids. This CDR3 is CSARGGTNQPQHF. CDR3 nucleotides: TGCAGTGCTAGAGGCGGAACCAATCAGCCCCAGCATTTT.

As regards this clonotype: A much larger clone lies a single base off, so this may be a read error. The chain employs TRBV12-3 or TRBV12-4 and TRBJ2-3; tentative D call: TRBD1 (6 bases). V dropped 3 bases and J dropped 4 bases, with 14 bases sitting between them. CDR3 length: 15 residues. CDR3 nucleotide sequence: TGTGCCAGCAGTTTCGCACAGGGTATCGCAGATACGCAGTATTTT. Amino acid sequence: CASSFAQGIADTQYF.

This clonotype has ten or more counts. The chain joins TRBV6-2 or TRBV6-3 to TRBJ2-7, with 8 bases aligning to TRBD2. The CDR3 is made up of 13 amino acids. Germline loops: CDR1 MNHEY, CDR2 SVGEGT. Losses at the gene ends were 5 bases for V and 9 bases for J; bases not matched to a gene: 9. The CDR3 reads CASSDGLANRQYF. The CDR3 bases are TGTGCCAGCAGTGATGGACTAGCAAACCGGCAGTACTTC.

This clonotype was observed a few times. The chain combines TRBV5-4 with TRBJ2-7; TRBD2 aligns across 9 bases. The CDR3 runs 15 residues. Germline V gives CDR1 SGHNT, CDR2 YYREEE (reference sequence). After removal of 2 bases from V and 7 bases from J, the junction contained 10 bases not matched to a gene. The CDR3 DNA reads TGTGCCAGCAGCTTCGCCGCGGGAGGGCCTAAAGAGCAGTACTTC. Translating gives CASSFAAGGPKEQYF.

This clonotype was detected a few times. The rearrangement joins TRBV6-1 to TRBJ1-2, with unresolved D. Looked up from germline, CDR1 is MNHNS and CDR2 is SASEGT. Trimming removed 6 bases from V and 4 bases from J, with 12 bases in between. CDR3 length equals 13 residues. CDR3 nucleotides: TGTGCCAGCAGATACGGGGTAACCTATGGCTACACCTTC. It is translated as CASRYGVTYGYTF.

The chain links TRBV7-9 to TRBJ2-5, with a weak D call TRBD1 (5 bases). This CDR3 region has 14 residues. Trimming took off 4 bases at V and 5 bases at J, with 14 bases between the two ends. Germline V gene sequence: CDR1 SEHNR, CDR2 FQNEAQ (reference sequence). This CDR3 reads CASSSNSGWETQYF. The CDR3 bases are TGTGCCAGCAGCTCAAACTCAGGGTGGGAGACCCAGTACTTC.

The chain is built from TRBV7-2 and TRBJ2-1; TRBD1 aligns across 7 bases. The CDR3 is made up of 16 amino acids. With 0 bases clipped from V and 6 bases from J, the junction kept 8 bases outside the gene matches. The germline V gene encodes CDR1 SGHTA and CDR2 FQGNSA. CDR3 nucleotide sequence: TGTGCCAGCAGCTTAGCGAGGGCAGGGGGATCCAATGAGCAGTTCTTC. The encoded protein is CASSLARAGGSNEQFF.

This clonotype was detected a few times. This chain connects TRBV2 to TRBJ1-3; D gene unclear. This CDR3 comprises 12 residues. Looked up from germline, CDR1 is SNHLY and CDR2 is FYNNEI. Trimming left V 6 bases short and J 6 bases short, with 9 bases between. The CDR3 region has the DNA TGTGCCAGCAGCCCTACGGCAAACACCATATATTTT. Translating gives CASSPTANTIYF. Full variable domain (remainder filled in from reference TRBV2 and TRBJ1-3): EPEVTQTPSHQVTQMGQEVILRCVPISNHLYFYWYRQILGQKVEFLVSFYNNEISEKSEIFDDQFSVERPDGSNFTLKIRSTKLEDSAMYFCASSPTANTIYFGEGSWLTVV.

This clonotype was counted only a few times. One base separates it from a far larger clone, so it is likely a read error. The J gene is TRBJ2-7, the V gene TRBV27; 9 positions agree with TRBD1. There are 14 residues in the CDR3. Germline lookup yields CDR1 MNHEY and CDR2 SMNVEV (reference sequence). For the CDR3, the DNA is TGTGGCAGCAGCCCGGGACAGGGCGGCTACGAGCAGTACTTC. Protein sequence: CGSSPGQGGYEQYF.

In this sample, this clonotype turned up many times. The rearrangement uses TRBV7-2 and TRBJ2-7, with D possibly TRBD2 on 6 matching bases. CDR3 length equals 16 residues. In germline, CDR1 is SGHTA, CDR2 FQGNSA. V shed 4 bases and J shed 2 bases, with 18 bases lying between them. Written as DNA, the CDR3 is TGTGCCAGCAGCTCCAGTCCCGGGACTTCGGCCTACGAGCAGTACTTC. This translates into CASSSSPGTSAYEQYF.

This clonotype was seen at least ten times. The chain carries TRBV18 and TRBJ1-5, with 11 bases matching TRBD1. Trimming cost V 4 bases and J 6 bases; bases outside gene matches: 5. Germline CDR1 is KGHSH and CDR2 is LQKENI. CDR3 size: 15 residues. The CDR3 is CASSLGQGASQPQHF. CDR3 sequence (DNA): TGTGCCAGCTCACTAGGACAGGGGGCAAGTCAGCCCCAGCATTTT.

This clonotype has just one count. The chain couples TRBV30 to TRBJ2-3; 11 bases are a match to TRBD1. The closer fit of TRBJ2-1 to the DNA end suggests the J call may be wrong. The germline gives CDR1 GTSNPN, CDR2 SVGIG (reference sequence). There are 12 residues in the CDR3. For the CDR3, the DNA is TGTGCCTGGAGTGGGACAGGGGGCGAGCAGTTCTTC. Translation gives CAWSGTGGEQFF.

Regarding this clonotype: The CDR3 ends on some other residue instead of the conserved phenylalanine or tryptophan, so this is likely a read error. V is TRBV12-3 or TRBV12-4 and J is TRBJ2-5; D ambiguous. Between the trimmed V and J ends, which lost 3 bases and 1 base, there was a span of 9 bases. CDR3 size: 14 residues. The CDR3 nucleotides read TGTGCCAGCAGTTTCCCGACAATCCAAGAGACCCAGTACCTC. Translation gives CASSFPTIQETQYL.

A word on this clonotype: A far larger clone lies a single base away; this is likely a read error. This chain links TRBV2 with TRBJ1-1; 7 bases are shared with TRBD1. Germline assignment: CDR1 SNHLY and CDR2 FYNNEI. This CDR3 has 14 residues. The CDR3 region has the DNA TGTGCCAGCAGCCAGGGACAGATGAACACTGAAGCTCTCTTT. Translation: CASSQGQMNTEALF.

This clonotype was observed many times. V usage is TRBV18 and J usage is TRBJ2-5; D gene ambiguous. The CDR3 runs to 13 residues. Germline loops: CDR1 KGHSH, CDR2 LQKENI. The ends were cut back, 0 bases at V and 5 bases at J, with 7 bases in the middle. The CDR3 DNA follows: TGTGCCAGCTCACCACCCTCCCTGGAGACCCAGTACTTC. Translated, it gives CASSPPSLETQYF.

Of note for this clonotype: Germline and junction disagree at one end, which may indicate a read error. The chain uses TRBV28 and TRBJ2-2, with unresolved D. Germline CDR1 and CDR2: MDHEN and SYDVKM. The CDR3 length is 13 residues. For the CDR3, the DNA is TGTGTCAGCGTACGGGCGAACACCGGGGAGCTGTTTTTT. Translated, it gives CVSVRANTGELFF.

The V call is TRBV19, the J call TRBJ2-4, with 13 bases that match TRBD2. The CDR3 length is 17 residues. The V gene end was trimmed by 7 bases and the J gene end by 3 bases; junction bases not matched to a gene: 9. Looked up from germline, CDR1 is LNHDA and CDR2 is SQIVND (reference sequence). The CDR3 region has the DNA TGTGCCAGTACCGCGACTAGCGGGAGGCTAGGCAAAAACATTCAGTACTTC. It encodes CASTATSGRLGKNIQYF.

Many counts were recorded for this clonotype. This chain uses TRBV24-1 with TRBJ2-1; D is undetermined. The length of the CDR3 is 13 residues. V lost 2 bases, J lost 4 bases, and 5 bases lay in between. The germline CDR1 and CDR2 sequences are KGHDR and SFDVKD. The CDR3 DNA follows: TGTGCCACCAGTGATTCCACGTACAATGAGCAGTTCTTC. This codes for CATSDSTYNEQFF.

The chain joins TRBV6-1 to TRBJ2-1, with TRBD2 identical over 10 bases. Germline lookup yields CDR1 MNHNS and CDR2 SASEGT. The CDR3 consists of 15 residues. The V and J ends lost 5 bases and 8 bases, in that order; junction bases with no gene match: 9. Written as DNA, the CDR3 is TGTGCCAGCAGTACCCCGGCTAGCGGGAGCCATGAGCAGTTCTTC. Amino acids: CASSTPASGSHEQFF.

This chain joins TRBV7-8 and TRBJ2-2, with D possibly being TRBD2 (5 bases). CDR1 is SGHVS and CDR2 is FQNEAQ in the germline V gene. The CDR3 totals 18 residues. With 7 bases removed from V and 5 bases from J, the gap between germline ends came to 26 bases. The DNA of the CDR3 is TGTGCCAGCACCCTTTCGAGTCGGGCGGGCTTTGTGACCGGGGAGCTGTTTTTT. Translation gives CASTLSSRAGFVTGELFF. The full variable domain, completed using reference TRBV7-8 and TRBJ2-2, is GAGVSQSPRYKVAKRGQDVALRCDPISGHVSLFWYQQALGQGPEFLTYFQNEAQLDKSGLPSDRFFAERPEGSVSTLKIQRTQQEDSAVYLCASTLSSRAGFVTGELFFGEGSRLTVL.

This clonotype has a single count. The CDR3 end shows no conserved phenylalanine or tryptophan, and so a read error is likely. This sequence joins TRBV4-1 and TRBJ1-5; D not resolved. V was trimmed by 1 base and J by 0 bases, leaving 10 bases between them. From germline, CDR1 is MGHRA and CDR2 YSYEKL. The CDR3 consists of 16 residues. CDR3 DNA: TGCGCCAGCAGCCAAGCAACGCAGTATAGCAATCAGCCCCAGCATCTT. It translates to CASSQATQYSNQPQHL.

The sample holds many counts of this clonotype. The chain is built from TRBV3-1 and TRBJ1-2; D is undetermined. V shed 0 bases and J shed 1 base, with 9 bases lying between them. This CDR3 spans 15 amino acids. Germline lookup yields CDR1 LGHDT and CDR2 YNNKEL (reference sequence). CDR3 sequence (DNA): TGTGCCAGCAGCCAAGATACTTGGGGTAACTATGGCTACACCTTC. Translation gives CASSQDTWGNYGYTF.

This clonotype was observed many times. The chain recombines TRBV12-3 or TRBV12-4 with TRBJ1-2; TRBD1 is a possible D gene (5 bases). V shed 4 bases and J shed 0 bases, with 12 bases lying between them. The CDR3 sequence is 15 residues long. The CDR3 loop reads CASSSGTGANYGYTF. The CDR3 DNA sequence: TGTGCCAGCAGTTCAGGGACTGGGGCTAACTATGGCTACACCTTC.

This clonotype has at least ten counts. The chain employs TRBV3-1 and TRBJ2-1; D unresolved. Germline CDR1 LGHDT, CDR2 YNNKEL (reference sequence). The germline V and J ends were trimmed by 5 bases and 4 bases, with 12 bases remaining between them. This CDR3 is built from 14 residues. CDR3 residues: CASSISGRYNEQFF. The DNA of the CDR3 is TGTGCCAGCAGCATTAGTGGCCGATACAATGAGCAGTTCTTC.

A few counts support this clonotype. The chain is built from TRBV14 and TRBJ2-7; the D gene could be TRBD1 or TRBD2 (5 bases each). V shed 4 bases and J shed 13 bases, with 17 bases lying between them. CDR1 and CDR2 (germline): SGHDN, FVKESK. CDR3 length: 12 amino acids. The CDR3, as DNA: TGTGCCAGCAGCCTCCAAGGGACGCAACGCTACTTC. Protein: CASSLQGTQRYF.

The chain combines TRBV7-9 with TRBJ2-1; either TRBD1 or TRBD2 may fit D (5 bases each). With 0 bases removed from V and 2 bases from J, the gap between germline ends came to 8 bases. Germline V CDR1 and CDR2: SEHNR, FQNEAQ (reference sequence). The CDR3 has 15 amino acids. CDR3 coding DNA: TGTGCCAGCAGCTTAGCGGTGGGACCCTACAATGAGCAGTTCTTC. As protein: CASSLAVGPYNEQFF.

This clonotype was counted ten times or more. The chain employs TRBV11-1 and TRBJ2-5; 8 bases agree with TRBD2. V trimming: 5 bases; J trimming: 4 bases; junction bases outside the gene matches: 6. The CDR3 covers 14 residues. Germline V gives CDR1 SGHAT, CDR2 FQDESV (reference sequence). CDR3 sequence: CASSHRTSRETQYF. The CDR3 DNA follows: TGTGCCAGCAGCCATAGGACTAGCCGAGAGACCCAGTACTTC.

The chain couples TRBV5-1 to TRBJ2-5; 9 bases match TRBD2. The J segment lost 5 bases and the V segment lost 2 bases, leaving 7 bases of the junction unmatched. The CDR3 sequence is 15 residues long. The germline V gene has CDR1 SGHRS and CDR2 YFSETQ. In DNA form, the CDR3 reads TGCGCCAGCAGCTTTGGCGGGAGGGCCGTCGAGACCCAGTACTTC. Translated, it gives CASSFGGRAVETQYF.

A word on this clonotype: This may be a read error, as it is one base from a much larger clone. The rearrangement links TRBV6-1 to TRBJ1-1, with TRBD1 matching over 9 bases. Germline V gene lookup returns CDR1 MNHNS and CDR2 SASEGT. V dropped 8 bases and J dropped 4; count of bases not matched to a gene: 20. This CDR3 spans 18 amino acids. CDR3 in DNA: TGTGCCAGCCGAAAAGGGTGGTCACAGGGGGCGAGCGGCACTGAAGCTTTCTTT. This translates into CASRKGWSQGASGTEAFF.

This clonotype was detected ten times or more. The J gene is TRBJ2-1, the V gene TRBV5-1; TRBD1 matches 7 bases. With V trimmed by 4 bases and J by 2 bases, 3 bases remained unmatched. Germline V gene data show CDR1 as SGHRS and CDR2 as YFSETQ. CDR3 length: 14 residues. As DNA, the CDR3 is TGCGCCAGCAGCGTTGGGACAGCCTACAATGAGCAGTTCTTC. Protein: CASSVGTAYNEQFF.